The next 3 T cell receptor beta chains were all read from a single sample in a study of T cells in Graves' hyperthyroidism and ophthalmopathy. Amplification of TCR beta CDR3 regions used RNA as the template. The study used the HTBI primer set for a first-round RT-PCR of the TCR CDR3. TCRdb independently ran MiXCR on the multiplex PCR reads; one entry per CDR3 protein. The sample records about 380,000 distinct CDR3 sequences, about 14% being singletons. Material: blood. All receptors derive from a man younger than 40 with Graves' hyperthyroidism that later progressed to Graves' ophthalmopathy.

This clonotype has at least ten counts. The CDR3 region is CASSYEVAGTYEQYF. In DNA, the CDR3 is TGTGCCAGCAGTTACGAGGTGGCGGGCACCTACGAGCAGTACTTC. The V call is TRBV6-6, the J call TRBJ2-7; D possibly corresponds to TRBD2 (5 bases). The germline gives CDR1 MNHNY, CDR2 SVGAGI (reference sequence). The CDR3 sequence is 15 residues long. V was shortened by 2 bases and J by 2 bases, with 13 bases between the two germline ends.

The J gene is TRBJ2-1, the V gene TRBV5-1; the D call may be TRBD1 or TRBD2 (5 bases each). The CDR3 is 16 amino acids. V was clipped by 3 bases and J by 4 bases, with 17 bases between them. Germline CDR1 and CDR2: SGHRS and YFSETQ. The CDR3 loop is CASSYLRDGQYNEQFF. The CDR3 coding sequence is TGCGCCAGCAGCTACCTCCGGGACGGACAATACAATGAGCAGTTCTTC.

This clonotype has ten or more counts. The chain's CDR3 is CASSFSAGQYEQYF. The CDR3 nucleotides read TGTGCCAGCAGTTTTTCGGCAGGGCAATACGAGCAGTACTTC. The gene calls are TRBV12-3 or TRBV12-4 and TRBJ2-7; weak D call: TRBD1 (5 bases). CDR3 length equals 14 residues. Trimming cost V 3 bases and J 4 bases, with 13 bases left between them.